This TCR beta chain is drawn from a study of shared clonotypes between healthy human individuals. Study findings and constraints: Rarefaction analysis demonstrated incomplete sorted-subset sequencing notwithstanding large depth. Naive subsets usually exceeded memory subsets in estimated richness. The donor pool, a small one, limited the genetic and exposure-history diversity represented.

Worth noting for this clone: What it binds is not known.

Assay: immunoSEQ multiplex PCR; the TCRdb copy retains only in-frame clones and omits some. The table records around 88,000 clones, less than 80% of them present only once. Germline values: CDR1 LGHNA, CDR2 YNFKEQ. The trim removed 2 bases at V and 1 base at J, leaving 1 base unmatched. The CDR3 totals 15 residues. The specimen was memory CD8+ T cells sorted from blood. Stated subset: CD45RO+ cells pooled with CCR7-negative TemRA cells. The rearrangement uses TRBV4-2 and TRBJ2-2; 7 nucleotides line up with TRBD2. This TCR derives from a man aged 25-45 years in good health. The CDR3: CASSQSSGNTGELFF. In DNA, the CDR3 is TGTGCCAGCAGCCAATCTAGCGGGAACACCGGGGAGCTGTTTTTT.